The T cell receptor (beta chain) described here comes from a study of vaccination and CD4 T cells after COVID-19. Study in general: The authors gave control cultures a CEFX pool, an HIV-1 Nef pool, or no peptide. Study outcomes and limitations: Convalescent participants were relatively few, and none had early post-infection timepoints studied. There was no significant change from roughly 21 to 40 median reactive clonotypes.

From germline, CDR1 is MDHEN and CDR2 SYDVKM. Trimming shortened V by 3 bases and J by 4 bases, and 4 bases separated the two germline ends. The CDR3 covers 12 residues. On this clonotype itself: The antigen remains unidentified.

As to treatment: roughly 10-day PBMC culture with coronavirus spike peptide pools or control peptides (ViraFEST assay). One should note that the unexposed donor's CD4+ T cells were collected before the COVID-19 pandemic (2011-2018). Every well contained 2.1 million or so PBMCs, which were grown with approximately 9.5 IU/ml IL-2 and roughly 10 ug/ml peptide pools. The assay that was used to sequence DNA from cultured CD4+ T cells was the Oncomine TCR Beta short-read assay. TCRdb reprocessed the PCR reads with MiXCR, giving one entry per CDR3 protein. The table records 9,000 or so distinct CDR3 sequences, 48% of them present only once.

Material for sequencing was CD4+ T cells from blood, cultured in vitro. V is TRBV28 and J is TRBJ1-3, with D hard to call. This receptor was identified in a human donor in good health. The CDR3 loop is CASSFSGNTIYF. The CDR3 nucleotides read TGTGCCAGCAGTTTTTCCGGAAACACCATATATTTT.